The subject of this entry is one T cell receptor (beta chain). Authors' methods: Cell counts per sample came from amplifying reference gene primers. Sequencing used immunoSEQ multiplex PCR; TCRdb keeps in-frame clones, though not all of them. V, J and clone size are those of that table, while D and trimming were read from the DNA. The repertoire holds approximately 250,000 clones, with 83% as singletons. The V and J ends lost 1 base and 2 bases respectively, with 16 bases between them. The germline V gene has CDR1 SGHNT and CDR2 YYREEE (reference sequence). The CDR3 extends over 16 amino acids. The sample is drawn from a study of blood T cell repertoires in COVID-19. Study information: Italy, Spain and the United States were the sources of the convalescent and acute COVID-19 samples. PBMCs, B-cell-depleted T cells, or T cells were the source of the cDNA or gDNA that made up the material.

The sample comprised peripheral blood. The TCR sequence derives from a man aged 60 to 69 who had recovered from COVID-19. The rearrangement links TRBV5-4 to TRBJ2-7, with D perhaps TRBD2 (6 bases). The CDR3 region is CASSLNPGGVTYEQYF. CDR3 coding DNA: TGTGCCAGCAGCTTGAACCCGGGCGGGGTAACCTACGAGCAGTACTTC.